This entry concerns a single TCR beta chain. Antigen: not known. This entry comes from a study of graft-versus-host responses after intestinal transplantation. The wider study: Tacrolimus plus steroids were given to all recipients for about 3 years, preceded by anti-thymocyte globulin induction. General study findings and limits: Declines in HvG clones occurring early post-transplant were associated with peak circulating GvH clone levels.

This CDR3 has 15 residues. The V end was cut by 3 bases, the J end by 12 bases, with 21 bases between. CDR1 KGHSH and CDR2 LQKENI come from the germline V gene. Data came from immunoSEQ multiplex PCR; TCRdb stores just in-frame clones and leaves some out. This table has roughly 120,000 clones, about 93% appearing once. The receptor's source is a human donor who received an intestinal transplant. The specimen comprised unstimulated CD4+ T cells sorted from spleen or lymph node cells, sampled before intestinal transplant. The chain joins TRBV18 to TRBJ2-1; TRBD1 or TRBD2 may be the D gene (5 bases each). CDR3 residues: CASSPEGPTHYGQFF. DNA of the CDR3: TGTGCCAGCTCACCCGAGGGACCTACACACTATGGGCAGTTCTTC.